The 12 T cell receptor beta chains below all came from one sample that was sequenced in a study of response to subunit inactivated influenza vaccine. In TCRdb, the RT-PCR reads were re-called with MiXCR into one record per CDR3 protein. Here the sample spans hundreds of thousands of distinct CDR3 sequences, around 20% being singletons. The sequencing used PBMCs from blood, collected roughly 5 days after vaccination. Receptors were obtained from a man between 45 and 60 years old who received an inactivated influenza vaccine.

The gene calls are TRBV5-1 and TRBJ2-1, with TRBD1 as a possible D gene (6 bases). The CDR3 runs to 20 residues. Germline V lookup: CDR1 SGHRS, CDR2 YFSETQ. Trimming removed 1 base from V and 0 bases from J, with 23 bases in between. This CDR3 reads CASSLFQGPSTPSSYNEQFF. The CDR3 DNA reads as TGCGCCAGCAGCTTGTTCCAGGGGCCCTCCACCCCAAGCTCCTACAATGAGCAGTTCTTC.

The chain couples TRBV12-3 or TRBV12-4 to TRBJ1-2, with 8 positions matching TRBD1. The CDR3 loop spans 14 amino acids. The V segment lost 2 bases and the J segment 7 bases; nucleotides outside the gene matches: 6. The DNA of the CDR3 is TGTGCCAGCAGTTTAAAAGACAGGGGATCTGGCTACACCTTC. Translating it yields CASSLKDRGSGYTF.

This clonotype showed up just a few times. Sequence at one end of the junction differs from germline and may be a read error. This sequence joins TRBV4-1 and TRBJ1-1; no firm D call. The CDR3 contains 12 residues. CDR1 and CDR2 from the germline V gene are MGHRA and YSYEKL. The CDR3 coding sequence is TGCGCCAGCAGCAAAGAGGAGACTGAAGCTTTCTTT. It codes for CASSKEETEAFF.

This chain connects TRBV30 to TRBJ1-6, with no clear D. The germline V gene encodes CDR1 GTSNPN and CDR2 SVGIG (reference sequence). The CDR3 consists of 14 residues. V lost 2 bases, J lost 7 bases, and 12 bases lay in between. Here the CDR3 DNA reads TGTGCCTGGAGTTCTACACCGGCCAATTCACCCCTCCACTTT. Encoded protein: CAWSSTPANSPLHF.

The genes are TRBV19 and TRBJ2-3; D is unclear. V dropped 1 base and J dropped 3 bases, with 5 bases sitting between them. The CDR3 loop spans 13 amino acids. CDR1 LNHDA and CDR2 SQIVND come from the germline V gene (reference sequence). CDR3 protein: CASSIASTDTQYF. The CDR3 DNA is TGTGCCAGTAGTATAGCCAGTACAGATACGCAGTATTTT.

This clonotype was found a few times. V gene TRBV5-1 combines with J gene TRBJ2-3; D call uncertain. Germline V lookup: CDR1 SGHRS, CDR2 YFSETQ. This CDR3 is 15 amino acids long. The V end was cut by 6 bases, the J end by 0 bases, with 14 bases between. CDR3 coding DNA: TGCGCCAGCACCGCGGACGGAACTAGCACAGATACGCAGTATTTT. Translating gives CASTADGTSTDTQYF. The full variable domain, its missing parts supplied by reference TRBV5-1 and TRBJ2-3, is KAGVTQTPRYLIKTRGQQVTLSCSPISGHRSVSWYQQTPGQGLQFLFEYFSETQRNKGNFPGRFSGRQFSNSRSEMNVSTLELGDSALYLCASTADGTSTDTQYFGPGTRLTVL.

J is TRBJ2-5 and V is TRBV9, with D possibly TRBD2 on 6 matching bases. V lost 3 bases, J lost 1 base, and 13 bases lay in between. CDR3 length equals 15 residues. Germline CDR1 SGDLS, CDR2 YYNGEE. CDR3 residues: CASSAKGTFQETQYF. CDR3 DNA sequence: TGTGCCAGCAGCGCGAAAGGGACTTTCCAAGAGACCCAGTACTTC.

This clonotype occurred many times. This chain joins TRBV5-1 and TRBJ2-5; either TRBD1 or TRBD2 may fit D (6 bases each). CDR1 is SGHRS and CDR2 is YFSETQ in the germline V gene. The CDR3 is made up of 14 amino acids. V was trimmed by 4 bases and J by 4 bases, leaving 14 bases between them. The CDR3 loop reads CASSIKGGGETQYF. The CDR3 coding sequence is TGCGCCAGCAGCATAAAAGGAGGGGGAGAGACCCAGTACTTC.

This clonotype occurred a few times. V gene TRBV20-1 combines with J gene TRBJ1-5, with 7 bases identical to TRBD1. Germline loops: CDR1 DFQATT, CDR2 SNEGSKA (reference sequence). Germline trimming cut 5 bases from V and 10 bases from J; bases unmatched to any gene: 11. The CDR3 is made up of 13 amino acids. The CDR3 sequence is CSAAPQGDHPQHF. As DNA, the CDR3 is TGCAGTGCTGCACCTCAGGGGGACCACCCCCAGCATTTT.

This clonotype was detected many times. The V call is TRBV10-3, the J call TRBJ2-1; D is undetermined. The CDR3 consists of 11 residues. V gave up 3 bases and J gave up 5 bases, with 2 bases separating them. Germline V lookup: CDR1 ENHRY, CDR2 SYGVKD. In DNA form, the CDR3 reads TGTGCCATCAGTGAAGACAATGAGCAGTTCTTC. It codes for CAISEDNEQFF.

This chain uses TRBV20-1 with TRBJ2-7, with D maybe TRBD2 (6 bases). CDR3 length equals 14 residues. V was trimmed by 3 bases and J by 2 bases, leaving 14 bases between them. Germline V gives CDR1 DFQATT, CDR2 SNEGSKA (reference sequence). CDR3 nucleotide sequence: TGCAGTGCTAGGCATACGGGAGCTCCCTACGAGCAGTACTTC. Residues: CSARHTGAPYEQYF.

In its sample, this clonotype was seen a few times. An end of the junction does not agree with germline; a read error may underlie this. The gene calls are TRBV7-9 and TRBJ2-1, with D perhaps TRBD1 or TRBD2 (5 bases each). The CDR3 has 15 residues. Germline V gives CDR1 SEHNR, CDR2 FQNEAQ (reference sequence). CDR3 nucleotide sequence: TGCGCCAGCAGCTTAGTGGGGGTACTCGCTTCTGAGCAGTTCTTC. This translates into CASSLVGVLASEQFF.